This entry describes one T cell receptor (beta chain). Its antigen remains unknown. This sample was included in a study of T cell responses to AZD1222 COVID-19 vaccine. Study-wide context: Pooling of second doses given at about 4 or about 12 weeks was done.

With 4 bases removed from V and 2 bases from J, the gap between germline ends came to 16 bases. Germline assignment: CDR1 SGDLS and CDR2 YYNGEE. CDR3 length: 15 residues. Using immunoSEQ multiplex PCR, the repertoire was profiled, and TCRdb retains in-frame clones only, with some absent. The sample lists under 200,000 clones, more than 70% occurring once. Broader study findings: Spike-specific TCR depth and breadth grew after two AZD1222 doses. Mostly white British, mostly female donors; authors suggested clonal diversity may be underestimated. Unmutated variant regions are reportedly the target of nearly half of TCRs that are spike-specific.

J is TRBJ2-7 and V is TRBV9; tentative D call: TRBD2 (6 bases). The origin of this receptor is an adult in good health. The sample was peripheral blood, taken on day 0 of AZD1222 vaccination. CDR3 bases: TGTGCCAGCAGCCCCCGTTTAGCGGAAACCTACGAGCAGTACTTC. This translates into CASSPRLAETYEQYF.